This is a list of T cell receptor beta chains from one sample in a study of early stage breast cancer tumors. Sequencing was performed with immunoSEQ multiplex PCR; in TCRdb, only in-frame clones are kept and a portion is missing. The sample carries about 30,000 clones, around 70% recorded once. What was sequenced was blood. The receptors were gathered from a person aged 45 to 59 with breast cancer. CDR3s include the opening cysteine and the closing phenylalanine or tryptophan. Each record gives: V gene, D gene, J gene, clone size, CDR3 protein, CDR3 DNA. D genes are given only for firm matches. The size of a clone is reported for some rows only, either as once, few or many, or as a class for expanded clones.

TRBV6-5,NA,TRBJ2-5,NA,CASSETSLGETQYF,TGTGCCAGCAGTGAGACTAGTCTGGGGGAGACCCAGTACTTC
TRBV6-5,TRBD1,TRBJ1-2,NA,CASSTRGPLVYGYTF,TGTGCCAGCAGCACCAGGGGGCCCCTGGTATATGGCTACACCTTC
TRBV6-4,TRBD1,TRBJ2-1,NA,CASSDGDSSYNEQFF,TGTGCCAGCAGTGACGGGGACAGCTCCTACAATGAGCAGTTCTTC
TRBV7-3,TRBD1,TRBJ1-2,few,CASSPGQGNYGYTF,TGTGCCAGCAGCCCTGGACAGGGGAACTATGGCTACACCTTC
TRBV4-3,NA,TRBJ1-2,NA,CASSQDRRGGLGYTF,TGCGCCAGCAGCCAAGATAGGAGGGGTGGACTTGGCTACACCTTC
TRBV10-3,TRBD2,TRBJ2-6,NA,CAISEVGGSSGANVLTF,TGTGCCATCAGTGAGGTGGGGGGGAGCTCTGGGGCCAACGTCCTGACTTTC
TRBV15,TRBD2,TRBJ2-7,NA,CATSRDLAGGYEQYF,TGTGCCACCAGCAGAGATTTAGCGGGAGGCTACGAGCAGTACTTC
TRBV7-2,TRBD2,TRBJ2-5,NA,CASSLTSRGGVWETQYF,TGTGCCAGCAGCTTAACGTCTCGGGGAGGGGTTTGGGAGACCCAGTACTTC
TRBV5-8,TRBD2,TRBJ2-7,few,CASSLGGGYYEQYF,TGTGCCAGCAGCTTAGGCGGGGGGTATTACGAGCAGTACTTC
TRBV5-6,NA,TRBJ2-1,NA,CASSFEAGGYNEQFF,TGTGCCAGCAGCTTCGAAGCGGGCGGCTACAATGAGCAGTTCTTC
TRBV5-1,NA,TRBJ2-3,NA,CASSLAGTTDTQYF,TGCGCCAGCAGCTTGGCAGGGACCACAGATACGCAGTATTTT
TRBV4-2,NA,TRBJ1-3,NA,CASSQDQGGGDTIYF,TGTGCCAGCAGCCAAGATCAGGGAGGCGGAGACACCATATATTTT
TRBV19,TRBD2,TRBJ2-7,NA,CASSGRGRDYEQYF,TGTGCCAGTTCGGGGCGCGGGAGGGACTACGAGCAGTACTTC
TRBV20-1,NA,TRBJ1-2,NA,CSARDGYGYTF,TGCAGTGCCCGGGACGGTTATGGCTACACCTTC
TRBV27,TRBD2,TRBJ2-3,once,CASSLSAPGLGVWDTQYF,TGTGCCAGCAGTTTATCGGCCCCGGGACTAGGGGTTTGGGATACGCAGTATTTT
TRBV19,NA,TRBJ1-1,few,CASSPRGLESDEAFF,TGTGCCAGTAGTCCGAGGGGACTAGAGTCCGATGAAGCTTTCTTT
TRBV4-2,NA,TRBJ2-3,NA,CASSQESADSTDTQYF,TGTGCCAGCAGCCAAGAGTCGGCAGATAGCACAGATACGCAGTATTTT
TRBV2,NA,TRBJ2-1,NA,CASSEASPHFGDEQFF,TGTGCCAGCAGTGAAGCTAGCCCCCATTTTGGCGATGAGCAGTTCTTC
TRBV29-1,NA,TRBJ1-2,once,CSVLDTNYGYTF,TGCAGCGTTCTTGACACTAACTATGGCTACACCTTC
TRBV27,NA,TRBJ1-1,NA,CASSPILGAGGMNTEAFF,TGTGCCAGCAGTCCGATTTTAGGGGCAGGCGGCATGAACACTGAAGCTTTCTTT
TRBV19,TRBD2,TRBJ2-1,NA,CASSQGLTSANEQFF,TGTGCCAGTAGTCAAGGCCTTACTAGCGCCAATGAGCAGTTCTTC
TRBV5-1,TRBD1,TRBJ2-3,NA,CATSRDRGTDTQYF,TGCGCCACCTCCCGGGACAGAGGCACAGATACGCAGTATTTT
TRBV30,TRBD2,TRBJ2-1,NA,CASSGSSYNEQFF,TGTGCTTCTAGCGGGAGCTCCTACAATGAGCAGTTCTTC
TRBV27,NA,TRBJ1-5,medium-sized,CASSLLGSSGNQPQHF,TGTGCCAGCAGTTTACTGGGGAGTAGTGGCAATCAGCCCCAGCATTTT
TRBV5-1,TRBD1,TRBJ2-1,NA,CASSFPRDRGRQEQFF,TGCGCCAGCAGCTTTCCACGCGACAGGGGGCGACAGGAGCAGTTCTTC
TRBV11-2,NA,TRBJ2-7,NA,CASSWGRADTYEQYF,TGTGCCAGCAGCTGGGGTCGGGCCGACACCTACGAGCAGTACTTC
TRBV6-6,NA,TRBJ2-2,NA,CASSYLNTGELFF,TGTGCCAGCAGTTACTTAAACACCGGGGAGCTGTTTTTT
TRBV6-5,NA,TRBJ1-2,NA,CASSYEQSGYRYTF,TGTGCCAGCAGTTACGAGCAGTCCGGATACCGCTACACCTTC
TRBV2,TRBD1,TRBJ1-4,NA,CASSRTGSTNEKLFF,TGTGCCAGCAGTCGGACAGGGTCAACTAATGAAAAACTGTTTTTT
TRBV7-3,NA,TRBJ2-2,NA,CASSPENGELFF,TGTGCCAGCAGCCCCGAGAACGGGGAGCTGTTTTTT